A single sample is the source of the 30 T cell receptor beta chains below, sequenced in a study of regulatory T cells in long-lasting Graves disease. Arm-PCR of CDR3 regions with iRepertoire HTBI primers generated TCR beta libraries. TCRdb passed the multiplex PCR reads through MiXCR, listing each CDR3 protein once. Here the sample spans hundreds of thousands of distinct CDR3 sequences, roughly 21% being singletons. Noted time point: persistent/refractory GD, antithyroid drugs over 5 years with positive TRAb. PBMC RNA served as the TCR library source. Here the sequenced sample was peripheral blood mononuclear cells (PBMCs), taken when the disease was refractory, from a patient treated with antithyroid drugs. These receptors were obtained from a female donor with Graves disease.

This clonotype was seen ten or more times. The CDR3 region has the DNA TGCGCCAGCAGCTTGGAAGTAGCCTCCTACGAGCAGTACTTC. This sequence encodes CASSLEVASYEQYF. The chain has TRBV5-1 and TRBJ2-7; D gene ambiguous. Per germline, CDR1 SGHRS and CDR2 YFSETQ. This CDR3 contains 14 residues. The V gene lost 0 bases and the J gene lost 0 bases, with 7 bases spanning the gap.

This clonotype was recorded many times. V gene TRBV12-3 or TRBV12-4 combines with J gene TRBJ2-5; D not certain. The V end was cut by 3 bases, the J end by 5 bases, with 16 bases between. CDR3 length: 15 amino acids. This CDR3 reads CASSFFGAFQETQYF. The DNA for the CDR3 is TGTGCCAGCAGTTTTTTCGGAGCTTTTCAGGAGACCCAGTACTTC.

This clonotype was detected a few times. The chain links TRBV19 to TRBJ2-2; the D is unclear. There are 14 residues in the CDR3. Germline CDR1 reads LNHDA; CDR2 reads SQIVND (reference sequence). V lost 5 bases, J lost 4 bases, and 11 bases lay in between. CDR3 protein: CASSDDASTGELFF. The CDR3 DNA sequence: TGTGCCAGTAGTGATGATGCGAGCACCGGGGAGCTGTTTTTT.

This clonotype showed up many times. The chain links TRBV7-9 to TRBJ2-7, with D perhaps matching TRBD2 (5 bases). CDR1 and CDR2 (germline): SEHNR, FQNEAQ (reference sequence). V was trimmed by 6 bases and J by 1 base, leaving 10 bases between them. The CDR3 is 13 amino acids. The CDR3 spells CASSFSDSYEQYF. CDR3 nucleotide sequence: TGTGCCAGCAGTTTTAGCGATTCCTACGAGCAGTACTTC.

This clonotype was picked up a small number of times. The chain is built from TRBV13 and TRBJ2-7; 8 bases match TRBD2. J was trimmed by 12 bases and V by 0 bases; bases with no gene match: 4. This CDR3 region has 12 residues. From germline, CDR1 is PRHDT and CDR2 FYEKMQ (reference sequence). The chain's CDR3 is CASSLGREELYF. The CDR3 bases are TGTGCCAGCAGCTTAGGGCGGGAGGAGTTGTACTTC.

V usage is TRBV30 and J usage is TRBJ2-7; tentative D call: TRBD2 (6 bases). The CDR3 contains 16 residues. The germline gives CDR1 GTSNPN, CDR2 SVGIG (reference sequence). V was clipped by 0 bases and J by 4 bases, with 19 bases between them. This CDR3 is CAWSVRQLPGGYEQYF. CDR3 bases: TGTGCCTGGAGTGTACGGCAGCTCCCCGGAGGGTACGAGCAGTACTTC.

This clonotype was found a few times. V usage is TRBV18 and J usage is TRBJ1-2, with 7 bases lining up with TRBD1. Germline V gives CDR1 KGHSH, CDR2 LQKENI. J was trimmed by 7 bases and V by 6 bases; bases with no gene match: 8. CDR3 length: 13 amino acids. As DNA, the CDR3 is TGTGCCAGCTCGCCCGACAGGGATTCTGGCTACACCTTC. The encoded protein is CASSPDRDSGYTF. Variable domain in full (rest from reference TRBV18 and TRBJ1-2): NAGVMQNPRHLVRRRGQEARLRCSPMKGHSHVYWYRQLPEEGLKFMVYLQKENIIDESGMPKERFSAEFPKEGPSILRIQQVVRGDSAAYFCASSPDRDSGYTFGSGTRLTVV.

Worth noting for this clonotype: A much larger clone lies a single base off, so this may be a read error. The chain joins TRBV5-5 to TRBJ2-1, with TRBD1 matching 9 bases. Germline trimming cut 4 bases from V and 12 bases from J; bases unmatched to any gene: 8. The germline V gene encodes CDR1 SGHKS and CDR2 YYEKEE (reference sequence). This CDR3 contains 13 residues. The chain's CDR3 is CASSPGQGYGQFF. The CDR3 DNA sequence: TGTGCCAGCAGCCCGGGACAGGGATATGGGCAGTTCTTC.

In this sample, this clonotype turned up many times. V gene TRBV28 combines with J gene TRBJ2-3; tentative D call: TRBD1 (5 bases). The CDR3 sequence is 14 residues long. Germline assignment: CDR1 MDHEN and CDR2 SYDVKM. V lost 4 bases, J lost 1 base, and 9 bases lay in between. The CDR3 nucleotides read TGTGCCAGCAGTTCTGGACAAGGCACAGATACGCAGTATTTT. It translates to CASSSGQGTDTQYF.

The rearrangement links TRBV5-5 to TRBJ2-7; no definite D call. In germline, CDR1 is SGHKS, CDR2 YYEKEE (reference sequence). V was shortened by 0 bases and J by 7 bases, with 14 bases between the two germline ends. This CDR3 has 14 amino acids. This chain's CDR3 is CASSLGVSSGEQYF. As DNA, the CDR3 is TGTGCCAGCAGCTTGGGGGTCTCCTCCGGGGAGCAGTACTTC.

This clonotype showed up just a few times. The V and J genes are TRBV7-9 and TRBJ2-7; D perhaps matches TRBD1 (6 bases). Germline CDR1 and CDR2: SEHNR and FQNEAQ (reference sequence). Trimming cost V 0 bases and J 3 bases, with 21 bases left between them. The CDR3 spans 18 residues. CDR3 bases: TGTGCCAGCAGCTTAGCGCGCGTATTTGCTCAGGGGAGCTACGAGCAGTACTTC. Residues: CASSLARVFAQGSYEQYF.

This clonotype was detected many times. The chain uses TRBV28 and TRBJ1-2; 7 nucleotides agree with TRBD1. Germline CDR1 and CDR2: MDHEN and SYDVKM. The CDR3 loop spans 13 amino acids. With V trimmed by 5 bases and J by 4 bases, 4 bases remained unmatched. The chain's CDR3 is CASSQRGPYGYTF. In DNA, the CDR3 is TGTGCCAGCAGTCAGAGGGGGCCCTATGGCTACACCTTC.

This chain connects TRBV28 to TRBJ1-5; maybe TRBD1 (6 bases). Trimming took off 6 bases at V and 6 bases at J, with 12 bases between the two ends. This CDR3 comprises 13 residues. Germline CDR1 is MDHEN and CDR2 is SYDVKM. The CDR3 nucleotides read TGTGCCAGCAGACAGGGTATAGCTCAGCCCCAGCATTTT. It translates to CASRQGIAQPQHF.

The sample holds a few counts of this clonotype. V usage is TRBV10-2 and J usage is TRBJ2-2, with no clear D. The CDR3 is 14 amino acids. Germline V CDR1 and CDR2: WSHSY, SAAADI. V was clipped by 8 bases and J by 6 bases, with 16 bases between them. The DNA of the CDR3 is TGCGCCAGCGCCGAGACGTACTATCCCGGGGAGCTGTTTTTT. The encoded protein is CASAETYYPGELFF.

This clonotype was observed a few times. The chain has TRBV11-2 and TRBJ2-7; TRBD2 is a possible D gene (6 bases). The CDR3 totals 17 residues. Trimming removed 0 bases at V and 0 bases at J, with 15 bases between. The germline V gene encodes CDR1 SGHAT and CDR2 FQNNGV. CDR3 sequence reads: CASSLEKAGLNSYEQYF. The CDR3 DNA sequence: TGTGCCAGCAGCTTAGAGAAGGCGGGACTCAACTCCTACGAGCAGTACTTC.

The chain is built from TRBV6-2 or TRBV6-3 and TRBJ2-7, with no clear D. This CDR3 contains 13 residues. CDR1 is MNHEY and CDR2 is SVGEGT in the germline V gene. Trimming stripped 6 bases from V and 2 bases from J, with 11 bases between. The CDR3 reads CASSDPLAYEQYF. The CDR3 nucleotides read TGTGCCAGCAGCGATCCACTCGCCTACGAGCAGTACTTC.

This clonotype was seen only a few times. One junction end does not reproduce the germline sequence, and a read error may be involved. The V gene is TRBV5-1, the J gene TRBJ2-1; 8 bases are a match to TRBD1. Germline V gene data show CDR1 as SGHRS and CDR2 as YFSETQ. The CDR3 has 15 residues. In DNA, the CDR3 is TGTGCCAGCAGCTGGACAGGGAGCTCCTACAATGAGCAGTTCTTC. Amino acids: CASSWTGSSYNEQFF.

The chain joins TRBV12-3 or TRBV12-4 to TRBJ2-2; D gene unclear. The CDR3 loop spans 14 amino acids. V was pared by 5 bases and J by 7 bases, with 14 bases between. The CDR3 nucleotides are TGTGCCAGCAGTGAGTGGATTACTAACGGGGAGCTGTTTTTT. Protein sequence: CASSEWITNGELFF.

This clonotype was counted a single time. V is TRBV11-2 and J is TRBJ2-1; 8 bases align to TRBD2. Germline V lookup: CDR1 SGHAT, CDR2 FQNNGV. This CDR3 comprises 21 residues. Germline trimming cut 0 bases from V and 0 bases from J; bases unmatched to any gene: 16. CDR3 sequence (DNA): TGTGCCAGCAGCTTAGATCGGCTACAGCGGGAGAGCTATTCCTCCTACAATGAGCAGTTCTTC. Its protein is CASSLDRLQRESYSSYNEQFF.

This clonotype was seen only a few times. V is TRBV25-1 and J is TRBJ1-1; maybe TRBD1 (6 bases). Trimming stripped 10 bases from V and 2 bases from J, with 14 bases between. The germline V gene encodes CDR1 MGHDK and CDR2 SYGVNS. The CDR3 loop spans 13 amino acids. The CDR3 region has the DNA TGTGCCACCGTGGGACACCTCAACACTGAAGCTTTCTTT. Residues: CATVGHLNTEAFF.

This clonotype was seen once. Because it lacks the conserved phenylalanine or tryptophan at the end, this CDR3 is likely a read error. The chain carries TRBV20-1 and TRBJ2-7; possible D gene TRBD2, 6 bases. Germline CDR1 is DFQATT and CDR2 is SNEGSKA (reference sequence). The CDR3 consists of 14 residues. Trimming pared 7 bases from V and 5 bases from J, leaving 21 bases between. Here the CDR3 DNA reads TGCAGTGGGACGCCGGGACTGCTGTACCACGAGCAGTACTCC. It yields the protein CSGTPGLLYHEQYS.

In its sample, this clonotype was seen many times. The J gene is TRBJ1-2, the V gene TRBV20-1; perhaps TRBD1 as D (5 bases). Germline CDR1 is DFQATT and CDR2 is SNEGSKA (reference sequence). CDR3 size: 13 residues. V was cut by 6 bases and J by 8 bases, with 19 bases left in between. Written as DNA, the CDR3 is TGCAGTGCGCCCCCCGGGACTCTGAAGGGCTACACCTTC. Protein sequence: CSAPPGTLKGYTF.

Concerning this clonotype: One base separates it from a far larger clone, so it is likely a read error. V is TRBV12-3 or TRBV12-4 and J is TRBJ1-6, with D tentatively TRBD1 (6 bases). Trimming removed 8 bases at V and 7 bases at J, with 12 bases between. CDR3 length equals 13 residues. In nucleotides, the CDR3 is TGTGCCAGCCGCGACAGGAAAAATTCACCCCTCCACTTT. Its translation is CASRDRKNSPLHF.

CDR3 in DNA: TGCGCCAGCAGCCCGGGTGGACAGGGCTACAATGAGCAGTTCTTC. It yields the protein CASSPGGQGYNEQFF. The chain has TRBV5-1 and TRBJ2-1; 8 bases agree with TRBD1. The germline V gene has CDR1 SGHRS and CDR2 YFSETQ. This CDR3 region has 15 residues. Germline trimming cut 4 bases from V and 3 bases from J; bases unmatched to any gene: 6.

This clonotype came up a few times. The gene calls are TRBV7-9 and TRBJ1-2; D remains unclear. The V and J ends lost 0 bases and 7 bases respectively, with 15 bases between them. There are 15 residues in the CDR3. Germline-derived CDR1 and CDR2 are SEHNR and FQNEAQ (reference sequence). The CDR3 bases are TGTGCCAGCAGCTTAGCGCCTGCAGTCTATGGTGGCTACACCTTC. Amino acid sequence: CASSLAPAVYGGYTF.

The DNA of the CDR3 is TGTGCCAGCACGAGCGGGACCTACAATGAGCAGTTCTTC. This gives the protein CASTSGTYNEQFF. V usage is TRBV6-1 and J usage is TRBJ2-1; 7 bases match TRBD2. This CDR3 is built from 13 residues. Unmatched junction bases numbered 2, after V lost 7 bases and J lost 2 bases. Per germline, CDR1 MNHNS and CDR2 SASEGT.

This chain uses TRBV6-4 with TRBJ1-1; 9 positions agree with TRBD1. The CDR3 loop spans 13 amino acids. With V trimmed by 3 bases and J by 7 bases, 3 bases remained unmatched. The germline V gene has CDR1 MRHNA and CDR2 SNTAGT. The CDR3 DNA is TGTGCCAGCAGTGATTCGACAGGGGGTGAAGCTTTCTTT. Protein product: CASSDSTGGEAFF.

This clonotype was seen ten or more times. The chain combines TRBV20-1 with TRBJ2-7, with D perhaps TRBD1 (6 bases). The CDR3 extends over 16 amino acids. Per germline, CDR1 DFQATT and CDR2 SNEGSKA (reference sequence). The V gene lost 2 bases and the J gene lost 2 bases, with 19 bases spanning the gap. CDR3 nucleotides: TGCAGTGCTAGATGGCTGACAGGACCACAACCCTACGAGCAGTACTTC. Its translation: CSARWLTGPQPYEQYF.

The chain combines TRBV7-9 with TRBJ1-6; D is undetermined. Germline V CDR1 and CDR2: SEHNR, FQNEAQ (reference sequence). This CDR3 spans 13 amino acids. Trimming removed 5 bases at V and 6 bases at J, with 8 bases between. CDR3 region: CASSPQVNSPLHF. As DNA, the CDR3 is TGTGCCAGCAGCCCCCAAGTTAATTCACCCCTCCACTTT. Supplemented by reference TRBV7-9 and TRBJ1-6, the full variable domain reads DTGVSQNPRHKITKRGQNVTFRCDPISEHNRLYWYRQTLGQGPEFLTYFQNEAQLEKSRLLSDRFSAERPKGSFSTLEIQRTEQGDSAMYLCASSPQVNSPLHFGNGTRLTVT.

This chain uses TRBV6-1 with TRBJ1-2, with D unclear. This CDR3 contains 14 residues. Germline V gives CDR1 MNHNS, CDR2 SASEGT. Trimming stripped 4 bases from V and 0 bases from J, with 9 bases between. CDR3 sequence: CASSVELANYGYTF. The CDR3 DNA sequence: TGTGCCAGCAGTGTTGAGTTAGCTAACTATGGCTACACCTTC.